A selection of T cell receptor beta chains follows, all from one sample in a study of cytomegalovirus exposure and HLA in healthy donors. Clones were sequenced by immunoSEQ multiplex PCR, and TCRdb holds only the in-frame ones, with some missing. The repertoire table contains approximately 120,000 clones. The sample was PBMCs. Receptors originate from a man in his thirties or forties in good health and CMV-seronegative. CDR3s include the opening cysteine and the closing phenylalanine or tryptophan. A D gene is named only where the DNA matches it firmly.

D,J,V,DNA,CDR3
NA,TRBJ1-1,TRBV2,TGTGCCAGCAGCTCAACAGGGAGGGACACTGAAGCTTTCTTT,CASSSTGRDTEAFF
TRBD2,TRBJ2-1,TRBV27,TGTGCCAGCAGTACCCAACTAGCGGCCAACTACAATGAGCAGTTCTTC,CASSTQLAANYNEQFF
NA,TRBJ2-2,TRBV2,TGTGCCAGCACCCCGAGGCTGAACACCGGGGAGCTGTTTTTT,CASTPRLNTGELFF
NA,TRBJ2-5,TRBV11-1,TGTGCCAGCAGCTTAGCGGGAGAGGGCCCCCAGTACTTC,CASSLAGEGPQYF
TRBD2,TRBJ2-1,TRBV6-5,TGTGCCAGCAGTTACTCGACTAGCGGGACTAGTGAGCAGTTCTTC,CASSYSTSGTSEQFF
NA,TRBJ2-7,TRBV15,TGTGCCACCAGCAGCAACTACGAGCAGTACTTC,CATSSNYEQYF
TRBD2,TRBJ2-1,TRBV4-3,TGCGCCAGCAGCCAAGATCGGGCTAGCGGAAGCTACAATGAGCAGTTCTTC,CASSQDRASGSYNEQFF
TRBD2,TRBJ2-5,TRBV5-5,TGTGCCAGCAGCTTGGGGTCTAGCGGGGGGGAGACCCAGTACTTC,CASSLGSSGGETQYF
TRBD1,TRBJ2-2,TRBV9,TGTGCCAGCAGCGTAGATGAGACAGGGGTTTTCTTGGGGGAGCTGTTTTTT,CASSVDETGVFLGELFF
TRBD2,TRBJ2-1,TRBV29-1,TGCAGCGTTGAAGAGCTAGCGGGAGCAGGGGAGCAGTTCTTC,CSVEELAGAGEQFF
NA,TRBJ2-5,TRBV5-4,TGTGCCAGCAGCTGGGGGGGGGCGGGACGACAAGAGACCCAGTACTTC,CASSWGGAGRQETQYF
NA,TRBJ2-7,TRBV7-2,TGTGCCAGCAGCTTAGACTACGACGAGCAGTACTTC,CASSLDYDEQYF